Below are 19 T cell receptor beta chains sequenced from a single sample in a study of T cells in Graves' hyperthyroidism and ophthalmopathy. Amplification yielded TCR beta CDR3 regions, with RNA transcripts as the source. HTBI primers were used for first-round RT-PCR of the TCR CDR3. A single record per CDR3 protein comes from TCRdb applying MiXCR to the multiplex PCR reads. The data show about 510,000 distinct CDR3 sequences, approximately 15% seen once. Sequencing was carried out using blood. Receptors originate from a woman aged 35 to 49 with Graves' hyperthyroidism.

This clonotype was found many times. V is TRBV3-1 and J is TRBJ2-3; 7 bases align to TRBD2. The CDR3 is made up of 14 amino acids. J lost 3 bases, V lost 3 bases, and 3 bases had no gene match. Germline CDR1 is LGHDT and CDR2 is YNNKEL (reference sequence). CDR3: CASSQGRVTDTQYF. CDR3 DNA sequence: TGTGCCAGCAGCCAGGGGAGGGTGACAGATACGCAGTATTTT.

This clonotype was observed many times. The chain has TRBV28 and TRBJ1-1; no firm D call. This CDR3 is 15 amino acids long. V was pared by 3 bases and J by 0 bases, with 11 bases between. Germline V gene data show CDR1 as MDHEN and CDR2 as SYDVKM. The CDR3: CASSLTPPMNTEAFF. CDR3 DNA: TGTGCCAGCAGTTTGACTCCCCCGATGAACACTGAAGCTTTCTTT.

This clonotype was detected ten times or more. CDR3 in amino acids: CASSQVLRPYEQYF. The CDR3 nucleotides are TGTGCCAGCAGCCAAGTTCTAAGGCCCTACGAGCAGTACTTC. V usage is TRBV3-1 and J usage is TRBJ2-7; D remains unclear. Per germline, CDR1 LGHDT and CDR2 YNNKEL (reference sequence). V was shortened by 1 base and J by 2 bases, with 9 bases between the two germline ends. The CDR3 contains 14 residues.

This clonotype showed up many times. The chain links TRBV20-1 to TRBJ2-1, with 11 bases fitting TRBD2. The CDR3 length is 16 residues. The germline CDR1 and CDR2 sequences are DFQATT and SNEGSKA (reference sequence). Losses at the gene ends were 2 bases for V and 4 bases for J; bases not matched to a gene: 7. CDR3 sequence: CSARLAGTSGYNEQFF. The CDR3 bases are TGCAGTGCTAGACTGGCAGGGACTAGCGGTTACAATGAGCAGTTCTTC.

J is TRBJ2-1 and V is TRBV5-6, with TRBD2 matching over 7 bases. The ends lost 4 bases at V and 0 bases at J; junction bases unmatched: 7. The germline V gene has CDR1 SGHDT and CDR2 YYEEEE. The CDR3 loop spans 16 amino acids. CDR3 in DNA: TGTGCCAGCAGCCACATGGGGGGGAGCTCCTACAATGAGCAGTTCTTC. It is translated as CASSHMGGSSYNEQFF.

This clonotype was seen more than once but under ten times. The chain carries TRBV10-1 and TRBJ2-1, with 10 bases fitting TRBD2. The CDR3 totals 14 residues. After removal of 4 bases from V and 7 bases from J, the junction contained 4 bases not matched to a gene. From germline, CDR1 is WNHNN and CDR2 SYGVQD (reference sequence). For the CDR3, the DNA is TGCGCCAGCAGTGTAATAGCGGGAGGTAATGAGCAGTTCTTC. It codes for CASSVIAGGNEQFF.

Of note for this clonotype: This may come from a read error, since a much larger clone is one base off. The V gene is TRBV7-9, the J gene TRBJ2-1, with D tentatively TRBD1 (6 bases). This CDR3 is built from 12 residues. CDR1 is SEHNR, CDR2 FQNEAQ, per germline (reference sequence). For the CDR3, the DNA is TGTGTCAGCAGCTTAATACAGGGTGAGCAGTTCTTC. Translated, it gives CVSSLIQGEQFF.

The table lists this clonotype with many counts. The rearrangement links TRBV3-1 to TRBJ1-1, with a possible D match to TRBD1 (5 bases). The germline gives CDR1 LGHDT, CDR2 YNNKEL (reference sequence). V was trimmed by 4 bases and J by 4 bases, leaving 13 bases between them. The CDR3 spans 14 residues. This CDR3 is CASSLQDQGTEAFF. The CDR3 bases are TGTGCCAGCAGCCTTCAAGATCAGGGCACTGAAGCTTTCTTT.

This clonotype was picked up many times. V and J are TRBV28 and TRBJ2-7; no reliable D call. The V end lost 4 bases, the J end lost 7 bases, and 20 bases lay between the germline ends. Germline values: CDR1 MDHEN, CDR2 SYDVKM. The CDR3 runs to 15 residues. CDR3 residues: CASSWQWHGQEEQYF. The CDR3 bases are TGTGCCAGCAGTTGGCAATGGCACGGCCAGGAAGAGCAGTACTTC.

This clonotype was seen more than once but under ten times. The gene calls are TRBV27 and TRBJ2-2; D might be TRBD2 (6 bases). The CDR3 extends over 16 amino acids. The V end was cut by 2 bases, the J end by 0 bases, with 10 bases between. The germline V gene encodes CDR1 MNHEY and CDR2 SMNVEV (reference sequence). Here the CDR3 reads CASSLGGWPNTGELFF. The CDR3 DNA reads TGTGCCAGCAGTTTAGGGGGGTGGCCGAACACCGGGGAGCTGTTTTTT.

This clonotype was seen only a few times. J is TRBJ2-3 and V is TRBV24-1; D remains ambiguous. Looked up from germline, CDR1 is KGHDR and CDR2 is SFDVKD. V was shortened by 5 bases and J by 9 bases, with 14 bases between the two germline ends. The CDR3 contains 13 residues. The CDR3 here is CATSGRTASTQYF. The DNA for the CDR3 is TGTGCCACCAGTGGTAGGACGGCCTCAACGCAGTATTTT.

This clonotype was counted at least ten times. The chain uses TRBV3-1 and TRBJ1-1; D not certain. Germline CDR1 and CDR2: LGHDT and YNNKEL (reference sequence). The CDR3 has 14 amino acids. V dropped 8 bases and J dropped 0 bases, with 13 bases sitting between them. CDR3 residues: CASRKGSMNTEAFF. The CDR3 DNA sequence: TGTGCCAGCCGTAAGGGATCCATGAACACTGAAGCTTTCTTT.

This clonotype has at least ten counts. The chain combines TRBV19 with TRBJ2-1; no clear D. Trimming left V 3 bases short and J 9 bases short, with 21 bases between. The CDR3 is made up of 16 amino acids. The V gene's germline CDR1 is LNHDA and CDR2 SQIVND (reference sequence). The CDR3 DNA reads as TGTGCCAGTAGTATGGAATTTTCCTTAACCATGAGTGAGCAGTTCTTC. It yields the protein CASSMEFSLTMSEQFF.

This clonotype was found a few times. V and J are TRBV9 and TRBJ2-1; 12 positions agree with TRBD2. CDR1 is SGDLS, CDR2 YYNGEE, per germline. This CDR3 is built from 16 residues. V shed 0 bases, J shed 6 bases, and the junction held 4 bases outside the gene matches. The CDR3 coding sequence is TGTGCCAGCAGCGTAGGGAGGACTAGCGGGACCAATGAGCAGTTCTTC. As protein: CASSVGRTSGTNEQFF.

A remark on this clonotype: An end of the junction differs from the germline gene, which may be a read error. This chain uses TRBV28 with TRBJ2-5, with 10 bases lining up with TRBD1. Germline V gene data show CDR1 as MDHEN and CDR2 as SYDVKM. The CDR3 runs to 11 residues. The CDR3 nucleotides are TGCGGGACAGGGGTTGAAGAGACCCAGTACTTC. Translation: CGTGVEETQYF. Combining the CDR3 with reference TRBV28 and TRBJ2-5 gives the whole variable domain DVKVTQSSRYLVKRTGEKVFLECVQDMDHENMFWYRQDPGLGLRLIYFSYDVKMKEKGDIPEGYSVSREKKERFSLILESASTNQTSMYLCGTGVEETQYFGPGTRLLVL.

This clonotype was seen ten or more times. The J gene is TRBJ1-6, the V gene TRBV28; 10 bases map to TRBD1. The CDR3 runs to 14 residues. CDR1 is MDHEN and CDR2 is SYDVKM in the germline V gene. The V segment lost 7 bases and the J segment 9 bases; nucleotides outside the gene matches: 6. CDR3 amino acids: CASNPGQGSSPLHF. Written as DNA, the CDR3 is TGTGCCAGCAATCCGGGACAGGGGTCTTCACCCCTCCACTTT.

The V call is TRBV6-1, the J call TRBJ2-7; D is undetermined. The CDR3 spans 12 residues. The V end was cut by 2 bases, the J end by 5 bases, with 7 bases between. CDR1 is MNHNS, CDR2 SASEGT, per germline. The CDR3 loop is CASSEREDEQYF. The CDR3 region has the DNA TGTGCCAGCAGTGAAAGAGAGGACGAGCAGTACTTC.

This clonotype was counted once. This clone may be a read error of a much larger clone one base away. The chain is built from TRBV12-3 or TRBV12-4 and TRBJ1-5, with D uncertain. This CDR3 contains 13 residues. The CDR3 reads CASSLGFNRPQHF. The CDR3 nucleotides are TGTGCCAGCAGTTTGGGGTTCAATCGGCCCCAGCATTTT.

The chain combines TRBV18 with TRBJ1-2; D not certain. Between the trimmed V and J ends, which lost 3 bases and 3 bases, there was a span of 14 bases. The length of the CDR3 is 15 residues. Germline values: CDR1 KGHSH, CDR2 LQKENI. CDR3 region: CASSPDGSLDYGYTF. The CDR3 DNA follows: TGTGCCAGCTCACCGGACGGATCTCTGGACTATGGCTACACCTTC.